This TCR beta chain came from a study of response to subunit inactivated influenza vaccine (dated by TCRdb to 2016 to 2019). Broadly, across the study: Deep quantitative profiling of the T cell receptor repertoire was used in the study to follow responses to a trivalent subunit inactivated influenza vaccine. Overall study results and their limits: The authors suggested that each seasonal influenza vaccination may recruit only a limited number of new T cells.

This clonotype was observed at least ten times. There is no known antigen for this receptor. No much larger clone exists at a distance of one base, and base qualities are not known. The time point label of this sample denotes: 45 days after influenza vaccine administration. The CDR3 sequence holds 13 residues, the cysteine and phenylalanine included. The sequence is cut down to CDR3 DNA, 39 bases in frame from base 1. Germline trimming: 5 bases from V, 8 bases from J; junction bases outside gene matches: 7. Library generation was performed with RT-PCR. Sequencing used an Illumina HiSeq 2500. In TCRdb, the public reads were trimmed at Q25 with fastp and aligned with MiXCR, with productive beta chains retained. Rows matching on CDR3 protein sequence are summarized as one entry with the most common DNA and genes. The sample table lists 500,000 or so distinct CDR3 sequences, 9.5% to 12% of them with a count of one. Less than 15% of the sample belongs to the ten largest clones.

The sequences come from PBMCs from blood, collected roughly 45 days after vaccination. The receptor chain draws on TRBV12-3 or TRBV12-4 and TRBJ2-3, and TRBD2 matches 7 of the central bases. The sequence was obtained from a man aged 45-60 years who received an inactivated influenza vaccine. Donor details come from another sample of the same person, matched by shared clones. The DNA reads as follows: TGTGCCAGCAGTCCGGGACTAATCGGTACGCAGTATTTT. Its protein reads: CASSPGLIGTQYF.